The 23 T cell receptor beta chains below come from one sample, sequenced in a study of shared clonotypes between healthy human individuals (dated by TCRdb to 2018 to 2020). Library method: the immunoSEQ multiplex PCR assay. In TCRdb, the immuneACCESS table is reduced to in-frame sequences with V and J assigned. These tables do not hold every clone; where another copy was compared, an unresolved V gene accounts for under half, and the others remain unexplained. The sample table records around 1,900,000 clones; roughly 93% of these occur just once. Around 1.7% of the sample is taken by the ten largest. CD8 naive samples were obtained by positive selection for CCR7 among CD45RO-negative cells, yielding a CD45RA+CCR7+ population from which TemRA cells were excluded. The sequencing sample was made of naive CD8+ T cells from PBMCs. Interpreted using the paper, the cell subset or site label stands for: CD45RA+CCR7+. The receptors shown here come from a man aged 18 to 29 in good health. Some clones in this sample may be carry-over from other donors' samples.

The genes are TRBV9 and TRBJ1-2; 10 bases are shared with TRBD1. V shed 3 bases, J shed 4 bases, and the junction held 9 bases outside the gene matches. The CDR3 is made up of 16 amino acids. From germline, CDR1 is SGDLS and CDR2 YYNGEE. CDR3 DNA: TGTGCCAGCAGCGCCCAAGGGACAGGGGATATCTATGGCTACACCTTC. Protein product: CASSAQGTGDIYGYTF.

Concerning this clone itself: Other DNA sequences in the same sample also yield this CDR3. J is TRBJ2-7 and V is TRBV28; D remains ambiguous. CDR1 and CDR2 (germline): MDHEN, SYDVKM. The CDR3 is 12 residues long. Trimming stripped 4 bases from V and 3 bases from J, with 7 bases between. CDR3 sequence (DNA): TGTGCCAGCAGTTCGAGAGACTACGAGCAGTACTTC. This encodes CASSSRDYEQYF. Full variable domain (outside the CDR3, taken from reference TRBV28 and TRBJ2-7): DVKVTQSSRYLVKRTGEKVFLECVQDMDHENMFWYRQDPGLGLRLIYFSYDVKMKEKGDIPEGYSVSREKKERFSLILESASTNQTSMYLCASSSRDYEQYFGPGTRLTVT.

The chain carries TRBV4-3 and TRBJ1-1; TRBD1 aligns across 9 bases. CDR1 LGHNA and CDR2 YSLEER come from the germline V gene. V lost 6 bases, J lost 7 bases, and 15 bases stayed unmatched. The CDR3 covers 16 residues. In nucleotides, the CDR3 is TGCGCCAGCAGTGTCGGACAGGGGTGGGAACAGGGTGAAGCTTTCTTT. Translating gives CASSVGQGWEQGEAFF.

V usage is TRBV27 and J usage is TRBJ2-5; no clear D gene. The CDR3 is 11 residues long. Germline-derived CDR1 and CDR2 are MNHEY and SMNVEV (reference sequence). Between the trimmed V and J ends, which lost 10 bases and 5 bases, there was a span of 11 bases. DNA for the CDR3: TGTGCCACCCGTAAAGGGGAGACCCAGTACTTC. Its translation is CATRKGETQYF.

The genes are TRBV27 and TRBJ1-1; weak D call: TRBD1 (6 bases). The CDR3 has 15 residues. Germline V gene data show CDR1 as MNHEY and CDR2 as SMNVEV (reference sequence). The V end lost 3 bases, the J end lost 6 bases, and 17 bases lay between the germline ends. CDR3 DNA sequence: TGTGCCAGCAGTTTGGGTTCACAGGGATCGGCTGAAGCTTTCTTT. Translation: CASSLGSQGSAEAFF.

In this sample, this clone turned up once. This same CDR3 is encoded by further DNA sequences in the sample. CDR3 bases: TGTGCCAGCAGTTTAACTGGTACCTACGAGCAGTACTTC. This translates into CASSLTGTYEQYF. The rearrangement joins TRBV28 to TRBJ2-7, with D unclear. Germline V gene data show CDR1 as MDHEN and CDR2 as SYDVKM. Trimming left V 2 bases short and J 2 bases short, with 7 bases between. This CDR3 has 13 residues.

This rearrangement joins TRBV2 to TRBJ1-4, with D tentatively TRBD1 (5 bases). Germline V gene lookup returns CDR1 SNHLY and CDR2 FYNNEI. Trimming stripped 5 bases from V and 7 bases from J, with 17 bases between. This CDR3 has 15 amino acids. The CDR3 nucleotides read TGTGCCAGCAGTCAGGGAGGCCATCCGGGTGAAAAACTGTTTTTT. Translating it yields CASSQGGHPGEKLFF.

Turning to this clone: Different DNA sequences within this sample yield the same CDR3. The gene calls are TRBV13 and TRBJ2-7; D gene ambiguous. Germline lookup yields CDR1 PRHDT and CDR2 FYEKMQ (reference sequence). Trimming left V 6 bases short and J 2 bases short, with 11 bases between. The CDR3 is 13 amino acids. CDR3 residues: CASSLTAAYEQYF. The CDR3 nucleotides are TGTGCCAGCAGTTTAACAGCCGCCTACGAGCAGTACTTC.

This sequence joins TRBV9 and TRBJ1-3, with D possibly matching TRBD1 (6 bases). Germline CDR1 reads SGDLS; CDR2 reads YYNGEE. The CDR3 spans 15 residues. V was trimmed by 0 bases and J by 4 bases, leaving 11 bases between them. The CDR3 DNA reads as TGTGCCAGCAGCGTAGGGACAGTCTACGGAAACACCATATATTTT. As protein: CASSVGTVYGNTIYF. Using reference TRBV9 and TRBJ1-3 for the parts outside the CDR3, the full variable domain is DSGVTQTPKHLITATGQRVTLRCSPRSGDLSVYWYQQSLDQGLQFLIQYYNGEERAKGNILERFSAQQFPDLHSELNLSSLELGDSALYFCASSVGTVYGNTIYFGEGSWLTVV.

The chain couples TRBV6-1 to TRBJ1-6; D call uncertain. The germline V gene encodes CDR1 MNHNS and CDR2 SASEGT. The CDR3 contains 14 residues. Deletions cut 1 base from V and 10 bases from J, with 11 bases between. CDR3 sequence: CASSEGLDGSPLHF. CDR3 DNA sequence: TGTGCCAGCAGTGAAGGGCTTGATGGCTCACCCCTCCACTTT.

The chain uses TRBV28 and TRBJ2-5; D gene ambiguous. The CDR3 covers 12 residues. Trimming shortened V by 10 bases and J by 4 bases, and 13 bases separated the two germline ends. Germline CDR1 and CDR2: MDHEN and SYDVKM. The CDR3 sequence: CATQDLGETQYF. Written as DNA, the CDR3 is TGTGCCACCCAAGACCTGGGAGAGACCCAGTACTTC.

CDR3 region: CSVEDWGADRSSYEQYF. The CDR3 region has the DNA TGCAGCGTTGAAGATTGGGGGGCGGACAGGAGCTCCTACGAGCAGTACTTC. The rearrangement joins TRBV29-1 to TRBJ2-5, with TRBD1 as a possible D gene (7 bases). TRBJ2-7 explains the end of the DNA better; the J call may be wrong. The CDR3 runs to 17 residues. From germline, CDR1 is SQVTM and CDR2 ANQGSEA.

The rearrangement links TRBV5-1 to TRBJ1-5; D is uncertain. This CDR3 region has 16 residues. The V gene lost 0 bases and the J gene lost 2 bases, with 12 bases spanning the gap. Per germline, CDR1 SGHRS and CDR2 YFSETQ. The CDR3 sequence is CASSLDPRHGNQPQHF. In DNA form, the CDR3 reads TGCGCCAGCAGCTTGGATCCTAGACACGGCAATCAGCCCCAGCATTTT. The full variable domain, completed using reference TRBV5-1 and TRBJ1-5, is KAGVTQTPRYLIKTRGQQVTLSCSPISGHRSVSWYQQTPGQGLQFLFEYFSETQRNKGNFPGRFSGRQFSNSRSEMNVSTLELGDSALYLCASSLDPRHGNQPQHFGDGTRLSIL.

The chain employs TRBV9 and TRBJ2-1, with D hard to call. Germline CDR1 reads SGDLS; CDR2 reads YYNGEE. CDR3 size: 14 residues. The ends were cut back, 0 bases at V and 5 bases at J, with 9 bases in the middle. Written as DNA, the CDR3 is TGTGCCAGCAGCGTAGATGGCCGGAACAATGAGCAGTTCTTC. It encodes CASSVDGRNNEQFF. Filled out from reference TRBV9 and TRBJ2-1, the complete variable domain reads DSGVTQTPKHLITATGQRVTLRCSPRSGDLSVYWYQQSLDQGLQFLIQYYNGEERAKGNILERFSAQQFPDLHSELNLSSLELGDSALYFCASSVDGRNNEQFFGPGTRLTVL.

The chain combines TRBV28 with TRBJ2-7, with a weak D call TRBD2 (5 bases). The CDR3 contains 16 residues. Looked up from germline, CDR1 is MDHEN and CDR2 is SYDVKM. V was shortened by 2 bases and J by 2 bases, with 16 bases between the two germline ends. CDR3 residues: CASSLSAGLAPYEQYF. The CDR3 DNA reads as TGTGCCAGCAGTTTAAGCGCGGGTCTTGCCCCCTACGAGCAGTACTTC.

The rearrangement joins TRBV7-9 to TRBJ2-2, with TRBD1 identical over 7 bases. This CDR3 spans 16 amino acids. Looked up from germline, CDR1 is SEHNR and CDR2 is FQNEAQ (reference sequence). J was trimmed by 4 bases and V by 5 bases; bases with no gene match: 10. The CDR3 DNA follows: TGTGCCAGCAGCCTCCTCAGACGACAGGGCACCGGGGAGCTGTTTTTT. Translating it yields CASSLLRRQGTGELFF.

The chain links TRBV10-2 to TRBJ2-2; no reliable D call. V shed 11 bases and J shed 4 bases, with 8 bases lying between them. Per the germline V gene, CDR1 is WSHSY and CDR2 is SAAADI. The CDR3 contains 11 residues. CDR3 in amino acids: CACALTGELFF. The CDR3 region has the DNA TGCGCCTGCGCCCTCACCGGGGAGCTGTTTTTT.

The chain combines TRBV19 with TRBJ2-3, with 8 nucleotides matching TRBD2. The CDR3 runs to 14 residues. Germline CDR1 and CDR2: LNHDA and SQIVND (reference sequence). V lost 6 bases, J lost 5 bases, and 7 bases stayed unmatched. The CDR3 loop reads CASSLGTSLDTQYF. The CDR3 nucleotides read TGTGCCAGTAGCCTAGGGACTAGTCTAGATACGCAGTATTTT.

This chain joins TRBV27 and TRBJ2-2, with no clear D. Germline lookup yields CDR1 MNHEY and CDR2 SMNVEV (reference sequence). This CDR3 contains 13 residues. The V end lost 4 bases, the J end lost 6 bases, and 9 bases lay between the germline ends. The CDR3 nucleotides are TGTGCCAGCAGTTCCTCTTTACCCGGGGAGCTGTTTTTT. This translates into CASSSSLPGELFF.

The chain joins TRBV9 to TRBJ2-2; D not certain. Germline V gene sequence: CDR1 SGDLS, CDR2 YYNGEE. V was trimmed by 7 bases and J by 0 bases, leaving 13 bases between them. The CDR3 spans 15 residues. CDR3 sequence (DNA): TGTGCCAGCTGTTCTTCCATGACGAACACCGGGGAGCTGTTTTTT. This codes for CASCSSMTNTGELFF. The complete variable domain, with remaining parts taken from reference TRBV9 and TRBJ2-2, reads DSGVTQTPKHLITATGQRVTLRCSPRSGDLSVYWYQQSLDQGLQFLIQYYNGEERAKGNILERFSAQQFPDLHSELNLSSLELGDSALYFCASCSSMTNTGELFFGEGSRLTVL.

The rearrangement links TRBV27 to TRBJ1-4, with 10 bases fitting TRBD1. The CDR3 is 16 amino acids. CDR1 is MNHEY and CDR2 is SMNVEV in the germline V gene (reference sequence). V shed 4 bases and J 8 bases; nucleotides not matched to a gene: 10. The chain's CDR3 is CASSWSFGDRGEKLFF. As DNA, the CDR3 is TGTGCCAGCAGTTGGTCCTTCGGGGACAGGGGCGAAAAACTGTTTTTT.

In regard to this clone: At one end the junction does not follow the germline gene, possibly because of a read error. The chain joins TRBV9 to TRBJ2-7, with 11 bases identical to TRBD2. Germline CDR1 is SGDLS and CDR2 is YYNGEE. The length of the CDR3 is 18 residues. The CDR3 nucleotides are TGTGCCAGCAGCGTGACCCCGAGACTAGCGGGACCCTCCGACGAGCAGTACTTC. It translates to CASSVTPRLAGPSDEQYF.

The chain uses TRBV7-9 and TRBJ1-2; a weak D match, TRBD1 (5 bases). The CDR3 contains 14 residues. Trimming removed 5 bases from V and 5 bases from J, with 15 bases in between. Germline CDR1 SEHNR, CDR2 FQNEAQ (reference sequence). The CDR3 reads CASSPRGGGYGYTF. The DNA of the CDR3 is TGTGCCAGCAGCCCTCGCGGGGGTGGATATGGCTACACCTTC.